The TCR beta chain under discussion was sequenced for a study of OX40 agonist ivuxolimab in advanced cancers. The wider study: The dose-escalation group included hepatocellular carcinoma, melanoma, renal cell carcinoma and head and neck cancer. Patients achieving partial responses numbered three: one hepatocellular carcinoma case and two cutaneous melanoma cases.

Germline V gene lookup returns CDR1 KGHSH and CDR2 LQKENI. The CDR3 has 20 amino acids. The V gene end was trimmed by 3 bases and the J gene end by 0 bases; junction bases not matched to a gene: 13. Some clones are missing from TCRdb's copy, which holds only in-frame ones; the method was immunoSEQ multiplex PCR. This table has 150,000 to 180,000 clones, roughly 94% appearing once. This receptor was obtained from an adult with an advanced solid tumor such as melanoma, head and neck, liver or kidney cancer. The chain recombines TRBV18 with TRBJ2-6; the match to TRBD1 covers 8 bases. The specimen was CD4+ or CD8+ T cells sorted from blood, collected in a trial of the OX40 agonist ivuxolimab. The CDR3 region is CASSPGQGHPLSSGANVLTF. The CDR3 region has the DNA TGTGCCAGCTCACCCGGACAGGGCCACCCCCTTAGCTCTGGGGCCAACGTCCTGACTTTC. The full variable domain, in which reference TRBV18 and TRBJ2-6 provide the parts outside the CDR3, is NAGVMQNPRHLVRRRGQEARLRCSPMKGHSHVYWYRQLPEEGLKFMVYLQKENIIDESGMPKERFSAEFPKEGPSILRIQQVVRGDSAAYFCASSPGQGHPLSSGANVLTFGAGSRLTVL.